This entry lists 19 T cell receptor beta chains sequenced from one sample in a study of technical replicates of blood from a handful of donors. Sequenced by immunoSEQ multiplex PCR; TCRdb stores in-frame clones only, minus some. The sample has tens of thousands of clones; 85% to 95% are singletons. The specimen sequenced was T cells isolated from PBMCs. The receptors shown here come from a human donor in good health.

The genes are TRBV27 and TRBJ2-6, with unresolved D. This CDR3 region has 15 residues. Germline loops: CDR1 MNHEY, CDR2 SMNVEV (reference sequence). V was trimmed by 2 bases and J by 0 bases, leaving 5 bases between them. The CDR3 loop is CASSLQISGANVLTF. The CDR3 DNA reads TGTGCCAGCAGTTTACAGATCTCTGGGGCCAACGTCCTGACTTTC.

In this sample, this clone turned up a few times. The chain recombines TRBV18 with TRBJ1-5; 7 bases are shared with TRBD1. V lost 3 bases to trimming and J lost 1 base; unmatched junction nucleotides: 6. The CDR3 has 16 amino acids. Germline lookup yields CDR1 KGHSH and CDR2 LQKENI. CDR3 in DNA: TGTGCCAGCTCACCGGTCAGGGGGGAAAGCAATCAGCCCCAGCATTTT. Protein sequence: CASSPVRGESNQPQHF.

This chain links TRBV6-5 with TRBJ2-7, with no clear D. Trimming removed 5 bases from V and 0 bases from J, with 14 bases in between. This CDR3 has 15 residues. Germline V CDR1 and CDR2: MNHEY, SVGAGI. CDR3 sequence reads: CASSHTPTSSYEQYF. CDR3 coding DNA: TGTGCCAGCAGTCATACACCGACTTCCTCCTACGAGCAGTACTTC.

V usage is TRBV28 and J usage is TRBJ1-2; weak D call: TRBD1 (6 bases). The CDR3 runs 16 residues. Trimming pared 6 bases from V and 3 bases from J, leaving 20 bases between. CDR1 is MDHEN and CDR2 is SYDVKM in the germline V gene. The chain's CDR3 is CASRETGGARDYGYTF. CDR3 coding DNA: TGTGCCAGCAGGGAGACGGGGGGGGCGAGAGACTATGGCTACACCTTC.

This clone was recorded only once. The rearrangement joins TRBV5-6 to TRBJ1-5; D is ambiguous. This CDR3 region has 15 residues. Germline CDR1 is SGHDT and CDR2 is YYEEEE. V was trimmed by 5 bases and J by 5 bases, leaving 17 bases between them. In nucleotides, the CDR3 is TGTGCCAGCAGAAAGTTCTGGGAGGACCATCAGCCCCAGCATTTT. This gives the protein CASRKFWEDHQPQHF.

The rearrangement joins TRBV9 to TRBJ1-1; the D is unclear. The V end was cut by 0 bases, the J end by 5 bases, with 8 bases between. This CDR3 has 13 amino acids. Germline lookup yields CDR1 SGDLS and CDR2 YYNGEE. The CDR3 nucleotides read TGTGCCAGCAGCGTAGCGCTAGGTACTGAAGCTTTCTTT. It encodes CASSVALGTEAFF.

The V call is TRBV25-1, the J call TRBJ1-5, with TRBD1 matching over 8 bases. Germline V gene data show CDR1 as MGHDK and CDR2 as SYGVNS. V lost 4 bases to trimming and J lost 8 bases; unmatched junction nucleotides: 16. This CDR3 contains 17 residues. In DNA form, the CDR3 reads TGTGCCAGCAGTGGTCACTCGCAGGGGGCATATCGGGAGCCCCAGCATTTT. Translation: CASSGHSQGAYREPQHF.

V gene TRBV5-6 combines with J gene TRBJ2-6; a possible D gene is TRBD2 (5 bases). Germline loops: CDR1 SGHDT, CDR2 YYEEEE. The CDR3 is 16 residues long. Trimming took off 5 bases at V and 4 bases at J, with 16 bases between the two ends. The CDR3 DNA is TGTGCCAGCAGTTCTACTTGGACGGGAGGGGCCAACGTCCTGACTTTC. Protein product: CASSSTWTGGANVLTF.

This chain links TRBV5-4 with TRBJ2-7; TRBD2 might be the D (6 bases). This CDR3 comprises 14 residues. Germline-derived CDR1 and CDR2 are SGHNT and YYREEE (reference sequence). V was trimmed by 1 base and J by 7 bases, leaving 15 bases between them. Here the CDR3 DNA reads TGTGCCAGCAGCTTGATGGGCGGGATTGAAGAGCAGTACTTC. Translating gives CASSLMGGIEEQYF.

The chain couples TRBV5-4 to TRBJ1-1, with a possible D match to TRBD1 (5 bases). With 5 bases removed from V and 3 bases from J, the gap between germline ends came to 17 bases. Germline assignment: CDR1 SGHNT and CDR2 YYREEE (reference sequence). The CDR3 has 15 amino acids. CDR3 bases: TGTGCCAGCAGTGACCAGACAGAGCCTTACACTGAAGCTTTCTTT. Residues: CASSDQTEPYTEAFF.

V gene TRBV28 combines with J gene TRBJ2-7, with 8 nucleotides matching TRBD2. The CDR3 spans 13 residues. With 6 bases clipped from V and 4 bases from J, the junction kept 5 bases outside the gene matches. Germline V gene lookup returns CDR1 MDHEN and CDR2 SYDVKM. CDR3 nucleotides: TGTGCCAGCAGACTAGCGGCCACTTACGAGCAGTACTTC. As protein: CASRLAATYEQYF.

V gene TRBV4-1 combines with J gene TRBJ2-7, with 8 bases fitting TRBD2. The germline CDR1 and CDR2 sequences are MGHRA and YSYEKL. The V segment lost 0 bases and the J segment 5 bases; nucleotides outside the gene matches: 12. CDR3 size: 17 residues. The CDR3 sequence is CASSQDGAGGGGNEQYF. CDR3 bases: TGCGCCAGCAGCCAAGATGGGGCGGGAGGCGGAGGAAACGAGCAGTACTTC.

V and J are TRBV30 and TRBJ2-7; D call uncertain. Germline loops: CDR1 GTSNPN, CDR2 SVGIG (reference sequence). Trimming took off 2 bases at V and 1 base at J, with 6 bases between the two ends. The length of the CDR3 is 12 residues. CDR3 coding DNA: TGTGCCTGGAGTAGCCTATCCTACGAGCAGTACTTC. It encodes CAWSSLSYEQYF.

This clone was observed a single time. The rearrangement joins TRBV4-1 to TRBJ1-5; weak D call: TRBD1 (6 bases). The germline CDR1 and CDR2 sequences are MGHRA and YSYEKL. The germline V and J ends were trimmed by 1 base and 5 bases, with 21 bases remaining between them. This CDR3 has 18 residues. Here the CDR3 reads CASSQVGSKGVRHQPQHF. The CDR3 nucleotides are TGCGCCAGCAGCCAAGTAGGTTCCAAGGGGGTACGGCATCAGCCCCAGCATTTT.

The V and J genes are TRBV7-9 and TRBJ2-7; possibly TRBD1 for D (6 bases). CDR1 SEHNR and CDR2 FQNEAQ come from the germline V gene (reference sequence). The CDR3 totals 13 residues. Trimming cost V 5 bases and J 3 bases, with 11 bases left between them. In DNA form, the CDR3 reads TGTGCCAGCAGCAATACAGGGCTCTACGAGCAGTACTTC. Translated: CASSNTGLYEQYF.

The rearrangement uses TRBV28 and TRBJ2-2; TRBD1 matches at 8 bases. After removal of 5 bases from V and 4 bases from J, the junction contained 12 bases not matched to a gene. CDR1 and CDR2 from the germline V gene are MDHEN and SYDVKM. There are 17 residues in the CDR3. This CDR3 is CASSRPSGTGLTGELFF. The DNA for the CDR3 is TGTGCCAGCAGTCGCCCTTCCGGGACAGGACTCACCGGGGAGCTGTTTTTT. The full variable domain, completed using reference TRBV28 and TRBJ2-2, is DVKVTQSSRYLVKRTGEKVFLECVQDMDHENMFWYRQDPGLGLRLIYFSYDVKMKEKGDIPEGYSVSREKKERFSLILESASTNQTSMYLCASSRPSGTGLTGELFFGEGSRLTVL.

The V and J genes are TRBV6-6 and TRBJ1-1, with D maybe TRBD1 (5 bases). The CDR3 is 14 amino acids. Trimming removed 6 bases at V and 1 base at J, with 12 bases between. CDR1 is MNHNY, CDR2 SVGAGI, per germline (reference sequence). The CDR3 spells CASRLDGGNTEAFF. The DNA for the CDR3 is TGTGCCAGCAGGCTCGACGGGGGGAACACTGAAGCTTTCTTT.

The V gene is TRBV7-3, the J gene TRBJ2-7, with D perhaps matching TRBD2 (11 bases). This CDR3 spans 20 amino acids. CDR1 and CDR2 from the germline V gene are SGHTA and FQGTGA. V was cut by 1 base and J by 5 bases, with 30 bases left in between. The CDR3 region has the DNA TGTGCCAGCAGCTTAAGGGGACAGGGGATATCTAGCGGGAGGTTCAACGAGCAGTACTTC. Protein sequence: CASSLRGQGISSGRFNEQYF.

This chain joins TRBV19 and TRBJ1-5, with D possibly matching TRBD1 (5 bases). This CDR3 comprises 15 residues. V dropped 3 bases and J dropped 2 bases, with 11 bases sitting between them. Germline V CDR1 and CDR2: LNHDA, SQIVND (reference sequence). CDR3: CASSIRVSGNQPQHF. The CDR3 DNA is TGTGCCAGTAGTATCAGGGTATCGGGCAATCAGCCCCAGCATTTT.